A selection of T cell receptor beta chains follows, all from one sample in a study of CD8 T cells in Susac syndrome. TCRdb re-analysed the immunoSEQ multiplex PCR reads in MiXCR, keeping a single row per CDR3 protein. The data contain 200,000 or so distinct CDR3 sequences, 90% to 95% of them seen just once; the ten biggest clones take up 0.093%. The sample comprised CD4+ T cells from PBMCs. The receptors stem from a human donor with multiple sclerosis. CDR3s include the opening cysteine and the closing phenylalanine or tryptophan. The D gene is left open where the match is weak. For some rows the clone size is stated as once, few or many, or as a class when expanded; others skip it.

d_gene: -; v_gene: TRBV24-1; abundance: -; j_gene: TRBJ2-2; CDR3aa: CATSDPRGLNTGELFF; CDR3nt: TGTGCCACCAGTGATCCCCGGGGCCTTAACACCGGGGAGCTGTTTTTT
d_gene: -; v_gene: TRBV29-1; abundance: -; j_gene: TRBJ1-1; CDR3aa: CSVRFMNTEAFF; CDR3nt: TGCAGCGTTAGGTTTATGAACACTGAAGCTTTCTTT
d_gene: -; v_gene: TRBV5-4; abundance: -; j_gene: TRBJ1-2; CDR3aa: CASSLMDWADGYTF; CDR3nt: TGTGCCAGCAGCTTAATGGATTGGGCGGATGGCTACACCTTC
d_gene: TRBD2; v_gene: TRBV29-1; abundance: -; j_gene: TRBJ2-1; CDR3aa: CSAGLAGAGINNEQFF; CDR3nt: TGCAGCGCCGGACTAGCGGGAGCGGGGATAAACAATGAGCAGTTCTTC
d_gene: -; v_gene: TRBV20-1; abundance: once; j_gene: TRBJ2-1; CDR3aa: CSARALDHEQFF; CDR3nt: TGCAGTGCTAGAGCTTTAGACCATGAGCAGTTCTTC
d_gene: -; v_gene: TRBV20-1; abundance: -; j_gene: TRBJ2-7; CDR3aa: CSASVGNIYEQYF; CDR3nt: TGCAGTGCTAGCGTCGGAAATATATACGAGCAGTACTTC
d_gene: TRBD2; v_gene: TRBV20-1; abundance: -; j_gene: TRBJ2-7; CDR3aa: CSAGTSGRAGEQYF; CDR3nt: TGCAGTGCTGGGACTAGCGGGAGGGCGGGGGAGCAGTACTTC
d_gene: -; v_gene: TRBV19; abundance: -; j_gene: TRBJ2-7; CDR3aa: CASKRAVQTYEQYF; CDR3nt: TGTGCCAGTAAACGAGCCGTCCAAACCTACGAGCAGTACTTC
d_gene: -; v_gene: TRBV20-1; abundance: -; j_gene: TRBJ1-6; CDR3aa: CSASRPKGGSISPLHF; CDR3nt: TGCAGTGCTAGCCGACCCAAGGGGGGGTCCATTTCACCCCTCCACTTT
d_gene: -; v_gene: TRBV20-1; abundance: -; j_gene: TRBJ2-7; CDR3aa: CSAGGYGATNEQYF; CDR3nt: TGCAGTGCCGGTGGGTACGGCGCCACTAACGAGCAGTACTTC
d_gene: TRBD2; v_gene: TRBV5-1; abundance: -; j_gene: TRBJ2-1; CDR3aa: CASSLMVSGGNEQFF; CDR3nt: TGCGCCAGCAGCTTGATGGTTAGCGGGGGGAATGAGCAGTTCTTC
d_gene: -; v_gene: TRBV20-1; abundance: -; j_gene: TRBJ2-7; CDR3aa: CSVPGLRDEQYF; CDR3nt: TGCAGTGTCCCGGGACTCCGGGACGAGCAGTACTTC
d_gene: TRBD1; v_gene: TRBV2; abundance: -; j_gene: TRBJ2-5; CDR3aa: CAGRDSQETQYF; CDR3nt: TGTGCCGGAAGGGACAGCCAAGAGACCCAGTACTTC
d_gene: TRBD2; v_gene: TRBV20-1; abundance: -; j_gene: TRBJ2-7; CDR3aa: CSASGRAYEQYF; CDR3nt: TGCAGTGCTAGCGGGAGGGCCTACGAGCAGTACTTC
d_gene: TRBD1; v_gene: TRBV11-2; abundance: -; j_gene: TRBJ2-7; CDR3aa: CASRATGNRGRFEQYF; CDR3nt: TGTGCCAGCAGAGCAACAGGGAACAGGGGCCGGTTTGAGCAGTACTTC